Following are 12 T cell receptor beta chains from one sample sequenced in a study of blood T cell repertoires in COVID-19. Some clones are missing from TCRdb's copy, which holds only in-frame ones; the method was immunoSEQ multiplex PCR. This table holds under 300,000 clones, 85% to 95% found once. The sequencing input was peripheral blood. The receptor source for this set is a man aged 25-45 years with COVID-19, enrolled during active disease.

This chain links TRBV6-1 with TRBJ1-2, with 10 nucleotides matching TRBD1. Germline loops: CDR1 MNHNS, CDR2 SASEGT. The CDR3 consists of 17 residues. V shed 2 bases, J shed 3 bases, and the junction held 9 bases outside the gene matches. The CDR3: CASSELLTGGRYYGYTF. For the CDR3, the DNA is TGTGCCAGCAGTGAATTGCTGACAGGGGGCCGATACTATGGCTACACCTTC.

This rearrangement joins TRBV10-1 to TRBJ2-1, with 7 bases matching TRBD1. The CDR3 contains 16 residues. Per germline, CDR1 WNHNN and CDR2 SYGVQD (reference sequence). V shed 0 bases and J 2 bases; nucleotides not matched to a gene: 4. DNA for the CDR3: TGCGCCAGCAGTGAGTCGCAAGGGGGCACCTACAATGAGCAGTTCTTC. As protein: CASSESQGGTYNEQFF.

The chain is built from TRBV24-1 and TRBJ2-2; tentatively, D is TRBD1 (6 bases). V lost 4 bases and J 2 bases, leaving 13 bases between the germline ends. The CDR3 sequence is 16 residues long. From germline, CDR1 is KGHDR and CDR2 SFDVKD. As DNA, the CDR3 is TGTGCCACCAGTGACTTCCAGACAGGAAACACCGGGGAGCTGTTTTTT. Protein sequence: CATSDFQTGNTGELFF.

The chain employs TRBV7-9 and TRBJ2-7; 10 bases map to TRBD1. Germline trimming cut 5 bases from V and 2 bases from J; bases unmatched to any gene: 3. Germline V gives CDR1 SEHNR, CDR2 FQNEAQ (reference sequence). This CDR3 region has 14 residues. The DNA for the CDR3 is TGTGCCAGCAGCCCCGGGACAGGGGCCTACGAGCAGTACTTC. The encoded protein is CASSPGTGAYEQYF.

The gene calls are TRBV9 and TRBJ2-7, with D unresolved. V shed 2 bases and J shed 6 bases, with 15 bases lying between them. Per germline, CDR1 SGDLS and CDR2 YYNGEE. This CDR3 contains 14 residues. The CDR3 sequence: CASSVVATKSEQYF. CDR3 coding DNA: TGTGCCAGCAGCGTTGTTGCGACAAAATCCGAGCAGTACTTC. Variable domain in full (rest from reference TRBV9 and TRBJ2-7): DSGVTQTPKHLITATGQRVTLRCSPRSGDLSVYWYQQSLDQGLQFLIQYYNGEERAKGNILERFSAQQFPDLHSELNLSSLELGDSALYFCASSVVATKSEQYFGPGTRLTVT.

The J gene is TRBJ2-7, the V gene TRBV5-5, with 7 bases matching TRBD1. This CDR3 is 16 amino acids long. CDR1 is SGHKS and CDR2 is YYEKEE in the germline V gene (reference sequence). V lost 4 bases and J lost 1; bases outside the gene matches: 11. The CDR3 sequence is CASSPPYRGKSYEQYF. The CDR3, as DNA: TGTGCCAGCAGCCCTCCCTACAGGGGAAAGTCCTACGAGCAGTACTTC. Looking up the rest from reference TRBV5-5 and TRBJ2-7 gives the full variable domain: DAGVTQSPTHLIKTRGQQVTLRCSPISGHKSVSWYQQVLGQGPQFIFQYYEKEERGRGNFPDRFSARQFPNYSSELNVNALLLGDSALYLCASSPPYRGKSYEQYFGPGTRLTVT.

The CDR3 nucleotides read TGTGCCAGCAGCCACAAGGGACAGCATGGAAACACCATATATTTT. Its protein product is CASSHKGQHGNTIYF. J is TRBJ1-3 and V is TRBV6-5, with TRBD1 matching over 7 bases. Trimming removed 6 bases from V and 3 bases from J; junction bases left unmatched: 8. The germline gives CDR1 MNHEY, CDR2 SVGAGI. The CDR3 sequence is 15 residues long.

The chain combines TRBV10-1 with TRBJ1-1, with unresolved D. Germline CDR1 WNHNN, CDR2 SYGVQD (reference sequence). The ends were cut back, 4 bases at V and 0 bases at J, with 6 bases in the middle. The CDR3 contains 13 residues. DNA for the CDR3: TGCGCCAGCAGTGGACACCTGAACACTGAAGCTTTCTTT. This encodes CASSGHLNTEAFF.

A note on this clone: Germline and junction disagree at one end, which may indicate a read error. J is TRBJ2-3 and V is TRBV15; TRBD1 matches at 8 bases. This CDR3 is built from 16 residues. Germline V gives CDR1 LNHNV, CDR2 YYDKDF (reference sequence). The CDR3 here is CATSRDTAGGTDTQYF. The CDR3, as DNA: TGTGCCACCAGCAGAGATACGGCAGGGGGCACGGATACGCAGTATTTT. Drawing the rest from reference TRBV15 and TRBJ2-3, the complete variable domain is DAMVIQNPRYQVTQFGKPVTLSCSQTLNHNVMYWYQQKSSQAPKLLFHYYDKDFNNEADTPDNFQSRRPNTSFCFLDIRSPGLGDTAMYLCATSRDTAGGTDTQYFGPGTRLTVL.

In this sample, this clone turned up once. This CDR3 is also generated by other DNA sequences in the sample. V is TRBV6-5 and J is TRBJ1-2, with 7 bases lining up with TRBD1. This CDR3 contains 13 residues. The germline CDR1 and CDR2 sequences are MNHEY and SVGAGI. V lost 5 bases, J lost 2 bases, and 2 bases stayed unmatched. Here the CDR3 reads CASSPTGNYGYTF. CDR3 DNA: TGTGCCAGCAGTCCGACAGGGAACTATGGCTACACCTTC.

V is TRBV9 and J is TRBJ2-1, with 7 bases aligning to TRBD1. Germline values: CDR1 SGDLS, CDR2 YYNGEE. The CDR3 contains 15 residues. The trim removed 1 base at V and 9 bases at J, leaving 10 bases unmatched. For the CDR3, the DNA is TGTGCCAGCAGCGTACGTTCCGTGACAGGGAGTGAGCAGTTCTTC. This sequence encodes CASSVRSVTGSEQFF. Together with reference TRBV9 and TRBJ2-1, the CDR3 gives the full variable domain: DSGVTQTPKHLITATGQRVTLRCSPRSGDLSVYWYQQSLDQGLQFLIQYYNGEERAKGNILERFSAQQFPDLHSELNLSSLELGDSALYFCASSVRSVTGSEQFFGPGTRLTVL.

This chain connects TRBV3-1 (or the pseudogene TRBV3-2) to TRBJ2-1; D might be TRBD2 (7 bases). CDR1 LGHDT and CDR2 YNNKEL come from the germline V gene (reference sequence). V lost 7 bases and J lost 7, with 14 bases in between. The CDR3 runs to 13 residues. This CDR3 reads CASKGGEVNEQFF. The CDR3 DNA reads TGTGCCAGCAAGGGGGGGGAAGTGAATGAGCAGTTCTTC.